These 19 T cell receptor beta chains were sequenced from one sample in a study of T cell responses to AZD1222 COVID-19 vaccine. Using immunoSEQ multiplex PCR, the repertoire was profiled, and TCRdb retains in-frame clones only, with some absent. The data contain tens of thousands of clones, 80% to 90% of them seen just once; the ten biggest clones take up less than 7.5%. The sample consisted of peripheral blood, taken on day 0 of AZD1222 vaccination. The receptor source for this set is an adult in good health.

V gene TRBV5-4 combines with J gene TRBJ1-2; 7 positions match TRBD1. The CDR3 extends over 14 amino acids. Germline V gene sequence: CDR1 SGHNT, CDR2 YYREEE (reference sequence). With 4 bases clipped from V and 4 bases from J, the junction kept 7 bases outside the gene matches. The CDR3 spells CASSGGQQPYGYTF. CDR3 nucleotide sequence: TGTGCCAGCAGCGGGGGACAGCAGCCCTATGGCTACACCTTC.

This chain links TRBV3-1 (or the pseudogene TRBV3-2) with TRBJ1-4; D perhaps matches TRBD1 (5 bases). The CDR3 is 15 residues long. Trimming pared 8 bases from V and 0 bases from J, leaving 13 bases between. Germline CDR1 LGHDT, CDR2 YNNKEL (reference sequence). Written as DNA, the CDR3 is TGTGCCAGCGCAAGCCGGGGGGCAACTAATGAAAAACTGTTTTTT. Residues: CASASRGATNEKLFF.

The V gene is TRBV5-1, the J gene TRBJ1-1, with 8 bases aligning to TRBD1. V shed 2 bases and J 2 bases; nucleotides not matched to a gene: 2. In germline, CDR1 is SGHRS, CDR2 YFSETQ. The CDR3 runs to 14 residues. The CDR3 spells CASSFSGGNTEAFF. CDR3 DNA sequence: TGCGCCAGCAGCTTTTCAGGGGGCAACACTGAAGCTTTCTTT.

This clone was detected once. This chain's CDR3 is CATSDPGRDQPQHF. In nucleotides, the CDR3 is TGTGCCACCAGTGATCCTGGCAGGGATCAGCCCCAGCATTTT. The chain couples TRBV24-1 to TRBJ1-5; tentatively, D is TRBD1 (5 bases). V was pared by 3 bases and J by 5 bases, with 10 bases between. CDR1 and CDR2 from the germline V gene are KGHDR and SFDVKD. The CDR3 spans 14 residues.

This chain uses TRBV19 with TRBJ1-5; a possible D gene is TRBD1 (6 bases). The ends were cut back, 3 bases at V and 7 bases at J, with 16 bases in the middle. The germline gives CDR1 LNHDA, CDR2 SQIVND (reference sequence). This CDR3 comprises 15 residues. The CDR3 sequence is CASSIFSGAAQPQHF. The CDR3, as DNA: TGTGCCAGTAGTATTTTTTCAGGGGCGGCGCAGCCCCAGCATTTT. The full variable domain, with the rest looked up from reference TRBV19 and TRBJ1-5, is DGGITQSPKYLFRKEGQNVTLSCEQNLNHDAMYWYRQDPGQGLRLIYYSQIVNDFQKGDIAEGYSVSREKKESFPLTVTSAQKNPTAFYLCASSIFSGAAQPQHFGDGTRLSIL.

The chain carries TRBV11-3 and TRBJ2-3; D remains ambiguous. Per the germline V gene, CDR1 is SGHNT and CDR2 is YENEEA. The V end was cut by 1 base, the J end by 2 bases, with 4 bases between. This CDR3 is 13 amino acids long. CDR3 loop: CASSLGSTDTQYF. CDR3 in DNA: TGTGCCAGCAGCTTAGGATCCACAGATACGCAGTATTTT.

The chain is built from TRBV5-1 and TRBJ1-2; 8 bases line up with TRBD1. The germline V gene encodes CDR1 SGHRS and CDR2 YFSETQ. The V gene end was trimmed by 0 bases and the J gene end by 8 bases; junction bases not matched to a gene: 15. This CDR3 has 17 amino acids. DNA for the CDR3: TGCGCCAGCAGCTTGGCCCAGGCAGGGGGCGCAGGTTTCGGCTACACCTTC. Translation: CASSLAQAGGAGFGYTF.

The V gene is TRBV7-9, the J gene TRBJ1-5; 8 bases align to TRBD1. This CDR3 contains 14 residues. V lost 2 bases and J lost 10; bases outside the gene matches: 7. From germline, CDR1 is SEHNR and CDR2 FQNEAQ (reference sequence). Here the CDR3 reads CASSLSGGYGPQHF. CDR3 nucleotide sequence: TGTGCCAGCAGCTTATCAGGGGGCTACGGCCCCCAGCATTTT.

This clone was seen more than once but under ten times. A junction boundary mismatches the germline segment, possibly from a read error. This chain uses TRBV14 with TRBJ1-5; unclear D gene. From germline, CDR1 is SGHDN and CDR2 FVKESK. The CDR3 is 12 amino acids. The CDR3 reads CASSQGFQPQHF. CDR3 nucleotides: TGTGCCAGCAGTCAAGGGTTCCAGCCCCAGCATTTT.

The chain couples TRBV7-9 to TRBJ2-7, with D uncertain. Germline V lookup: CDR1 SEHNR, CDR2 FQNEAQ (reference sequence). Trimming cost V 1 base and J 4 bases, with 17 bases left between them. This CDR3 has 16 amino acids. The CDR3 nucleotides read TGTGCCAGCAGCTTAGATCGTGTCGGCGAGGATTACGAGCAGTACTTC. This codes for CASSLDRVGEDYEQYF.

CDR3 nucleotides: TGTGCCAGCAGCCAAGGGACAGGGAGTTTCTACGAGCAGTACTTC. Protein: CASSQGTGSFYEQYF. The J gene is TRBJ2-7, the V gene TRBV14, with 8 bases that match TRBD1. This CDR3 is built from 15 residues. V was clipped by 1 base and J by 3 bases; unmatched bases: 5. Germline loops: CDR1 SGHDN, CDR2 FVKESK.

In this sample, this clone is medium-sized. The gene calls are TRBV2 and TRBJ1-1; TRBD1 might be the D (5 bases). This CDR3 region has 14 residues. Germline CDR1 and CDR2: SNHLY and FYNNEI. Between the trimmed V and J ends, which lost 11 bases and 4 bases, there was a span of 20 bases. CDR3 amino acids: CACQVRGGATEAFF. The DNA of the CDR3 is TGTGCCTGCCAGGTGCGGGGGGGTGCCACTGAAGCTTTCTTT.

The genes are TRBV9 and TRBJ2-2; D is uncertain. CDR3 length equals 14 residues. Germline loops: CDR1 SGDLS, CDR2 YYNGEE. With 4 bases removed from V and 5 bases from J, the gap between germline ends came to 12 bases. The CDR3 reads CASSFLLSTGELFF. As DNA, the CDR3 is TGTGCCAGCAGCTTCCTACTCTCAACCGGGGAGCTGTTTTTT.

This chain uses TRBV6-1 with TRBJ2-1, with 9 bases identical to TRBD2. The germline V gene encodes CDR1 MNHNS and CDR2 SASEGT. V trimming: 0 bases; J trimming: 9 bases; junction bases outside the gene matches: 12. The CDR3 loop spans 17 amino acids. For the CDR3, the DNA is TGTGCCAGCAGTGAAGCGCTTCATGGCGGGGGGGCAGTTGAGCAGTTCTTC. As protein: CASSEALHGGGAVEQFF.

CDR3 in DNA: TGTGCCAGCAGCCCCTCTGGAGGGGGTGGCCGAGAGACCCAGTACTTC. Translation: CASSPSGGGGRETQYF. The chain recombines TRBV5-5 with TRBJ2-5, with D perhaps given as TRBD1 or TRBD2 (6 bases each). Trimming shortened V by 4 bases and J by 4 bases, and 20 bases separated the two germline ends. Per the germline V gene, CDR1 is SGHKS and CDR2 is YYEKEE (reference sequence). This CDR3 contains 16 residues.

The chain has TRBV5-1 and TRBJ1-1; a weak D match, TRBD1 (5 bases). CDR1 and CDR2 from the germline V gene are SGHRS and YFSETQ. V gave up 2 bases and J gave up 4 bases, with 21 bases separating them. The CDR3 runs 17 residues. The CDR3 region has the DNA TGCGCCAGCAGCTTTTTGCCCGGGGCTAATCCTTCCACTGAAGCTTTCTTT. Its protein product is CASSFLPGANPSTEAFF.

The chain recombines TRBV10-3 with TRBJ2-5, with D perhaps matching TRBD2 (5 bases). The CDR3 has 14 residues. V was cut by 2 bases and J by 5 bases, with 12 bases left in between. The germline V gene encodes CDR1 ENHRY and CDR2 SYGVKD. The CDR3 sequence: CAISEGLAWETQYF. The CDR3 nucleotides are TGTGCCATCAGTGAGGGACTCGCTTGGGAGACCCAGTACTTC.

CDR3 sequence: CASSLRGTEAFF. The CDR3 coding sequence is TGTGCCAGCAGCCTGCGGGGCACTGAAGCTTTCTTT. The chain employs TRBV6-5 and TRBJ1-1; no clear D gene. CDR1 and CDR2 (germline): MNHEY, SVGAGI. This CDR3 spans 12 amino acids. Deletions cut 6 bases from V and 4 bases from J, with 9 bases between.

This chain uses TRBV7-3 with TRBJ1-1, with D perhaps TRBD1 (5 bases). The CDR3 spans 15 residues. Looked up from germline, CDR1 is SGHTA and CDR2 is FQGTGA. Trimming cost V 4 bases and J 5 bases, with 17 bases left between them. CDR3 DNA sequence: TGTGCCAGCAGCTCTCGTACAGGTCGGGGGACTGAAGCTTTCTTT. Translating gives CASSSRTGRGTEAFF.